A selection of T cell receptor beta chains follows, all from one sample in a study of Ad26.COV2.S vaccination and SARS-CoV-2 variants. TCRdb's copy holds only in-frame clones and misses some; the assay was immunoSEQ multiplex PCR. The table lists around 400,000 clones, about four fifths of them singletons, with about 8% in the top ten. This specimen was peripheral blood, taken in a trial of Ad26.COV2.S vaccine versus placebo. The receptors shown here come from a person aged 18 to 59 who received the Ad26.COV2.S COVID-19 vaccine or a placebo. Each CDR3 is given without its conserved first and last residue.

TRBJ1-4,TRBV25-1,ASSRGYNEKLF
TRBJ1-1,TRBV5-6,ASSLPRTGMNTEAF
TRBJ2-5,TRBV12-5,ASGPPVVGAQETQY
TRBJ1-1,TRBV9,ASSVEGTRTEAF
TRBJ1-1,TRBV11-3,ASSLDKNTEAF
TRBJ1-2,TRBV12-3/TRBV12-4,ASSFQGVWGYT
TRBJ1-6,TRBV7-9,ASSFRAAYNSPLH
TRBJ2-7,TRBV5-4,ASSVGQGAFYEQY
TRBJ2-7,TRBV3-1/TRBV3-2,ASSRGPYEQY
TRBJ1-2,TRBV9,ASRGLWAGDGYT
TRBJ2-1,TRBV18,ASSTGLANEQF
TRBJ1-3,TRBV7-9,ASSLGKGLNSGNTIY
TRBJ1-5,TRBV19,ASSIGLGNNQPQH
TRBJ1-2,TRBV29-1,SVETVYGYT
TRBJ1-3,TRBV18,ASSPAGASSGNTIY
TRBJ2-1,TRBV4-2,ASSQGRLPNEQF
TRBJ1-1,TRBV3-1/TRBV3-2,ASTPGQGLKAF
TRBJ2-7,TRBV5-5,ASSLAVQGASYEQY
TRBJ2-7,TRBV5-1,ASSPRGVSAYEQY
TRBJ1-1,TRBV6-5,ASSYQGLNTEAF
TRBJ2-1,TRBV24-1,ATSAGTGFRDEQF
TRBJ2-1,TRBV5-1,ASSLLAPQRYNEQF
TRBJ2-3,TRBV5-5,ASSLGHRATDTQY
TRBJ1-2,TRBV24-1,ATSDTWDRGHGYT
TRBJ1-5,TRBV2,ASCMNSNQPQH
TRBJ1-2,TRBV7-2,ASSSGHGSSPGYT
TRBJ2-2,TRBV7-3,ASSLAGRNTGELF
TRBJ2-7,TRBV12-3/TRBV12-4,ASSFNTLYEQY
TRBJ2-7,TRBV2,ASRGLAGTYEQY
TRBJ2-5,TRBV5-1,ASSLLPMGAGETQY
TRBJ2-5,TRBV21-1,ASSKEPQLPQETQY
TRBJ1-5,TRBV5-1,ASAPGTGEQPQH
TRBJ1-1,TRBV5-5,ASSFLPDLNTEAF